The entry below gives a single T cell receptor (beta chain) sequence along with its context. This record belongs to a study of control samples from healthy donors and cancer patients. Looked up from germline, CDR1 is SGHTA and CDR2 is FQGNSA. J gave up 5 bases and V 5 bases, and 4 bases lay outside the gene matches. This CDR3 contains 15 residues. Measured with immunoSEQ multiplex PCR; TCRdb has only the in-frame clones, and not every one. Here the sample spans 35,000 to 55,000 clones, roughly three quarters being singletons. This rearrangement joins TRBV7-2 to TRBJ2-1; 12 positions match TRBD2. This sequence originates from a male donor with melanoma. Input material: formalin-fixed, paraffin-embedded tissue. The CDR3: CASSPGLAGNNEQFF. Written as DNA, the CDR3 is TGTGCCAGCAGCCCCGGACTAGCGGGAAACAATGAGCAGTTCTTC. Drawing the rest from reference TRBV7-2 and TRBJ2-1, the complete variable domain is GAGVSQSPSNKVTEKGKDVELRCDPISGHTALYWYRQSLGQGLEFLIYFQGNSAPDKSGLPSDRFSAERTGGSVSTLTIQRTQQEDSAVYLCASSPGLAGNNEQFFGPGTRLTVL.